These T cell receptor beta chains were read from a single sample in a study of cytomegalovirus exposure and HLA in healthy donors. Some clones are missing from TCRdb's copy, which holds only in-frame ones; the method was immunoSEQ multiplex PCR. The sample lists 120,000 or so clones; over 75% were seen once. Sequenced input: PBMCs. These receptors all come from a man between 18 and 35 years old in good health and CMV-seropositive. The CDR3 runs from the conserved cysteine through the conserved F or W. The order of the fields is V gene, J gene, D gene, clone size, CDR3 protein, CDR3 DNA. D genes are given only for firm matches. Not every row has a clone size; where given, it reads once, few, many or a size class.

V: TRBV9
J: TRBJ1-4
D: NA
size: NA
CDR3: CASSVAPGGEKLFF
DNA: TGTGCCAGCAGCGTAGCCCCCGGGGGTGAAAAACTGTTTTTT

V: TRBV9
J: TRBJ2-3
D: NA
size: NA
CDR3: CASSVEVAEIDTQYF
DNA: TGTGCCAGCAGCGTAGAGGTAGCGGAGATTGATACGCAGTATTTT

V: TRBV27
J: TRBJ2-7
D: NA
size: few
CDR3: CASSLRYISYEQYF
DNA: TGTGCCAGCAGTTTACGATACATCTCCTACGAGCAGTACTTC

V: TRBV19
J: TRBJ1-3
D: NA
size: NA
CDR3: CASSIGRTSGNTIYF
DNA: TGTGCCAGTAGTATAGGCAGAACCTCTGGAAACACCATATATTTT

V: TRBV5-6
J: TRBJ1-6
D: NA
size: few
CDR3: CASSLGTGHLINSPLHF
DNA: TGTGCCAGCAGCTTGGGCACAGGACACCTTATTAATTCACCCCTCCACTTT

V: TRBV19
J: TRBJ1-5
D: TRBD1
size: NA
CDR3: CASSAGGFEGQPQHF
DNA: TGTGCCAGTAGTGCAGGGGGATTTGAGGGTCAGCCCCAGCATTTT

V: TRBV29-1
J: TRBJ1-2
D: NA
size: few
CDR3: CSVEDRLGSTSNYGYTF
DNA: TGCAGCGTTGAAGATCGGTTGGGCAGTACCTCTAACTATGGCTACACCTTC

V: TRBV5-1
J: TRBJ2-3
D: NA
size: NA
CDR3: CASSRARASTDTQYF
DNA: TGCGCCAGCAGCCGGGCGCGGGCGAGCACAGATACGCAGTATTTT

V: TRBV5-1
J: TRBJ2-7
D: NA
size: few
CDR3: CASSSDTQLYEQYF
DNA: TGCGCCAGCAGCTCGGACACCCAGTTATACGAGCAGTACTTC

V: TRBV2
J: TRBJ1-5
D: TRBD1
size: few
CDR3: CATSDRGSGQPQHF
DNA: TGTGCCACCTCGGACAGGGGCTCCGGTCAGCCCCAGCATTTT

V: TRBV5-4
J: TRBJ2-4
D: TRBD2
size: NA
CDR3: CASSLPGLAGNIQYF
DNA: TGTGCCAGCAGCCTTCCGGGACTAGCGGGAAACATTCAGTACTTC

V: TRBV6-1
J: TRBJ1-1
D: NA
size: NA
CDR3: CASRVGGGGEAFF
DNA: TGTGCCAGCAGAGTGGGAGGGGGTGGTGAAGCTTTCTTT

V: TRBV11-2
J: TRBJ1-1
D: NA
size: NA
CDR3: CASSLELVVSEAFF
DNA: TGTGCCAGCAGCTTAGAATTGGTAGTCTCTGAAGCTTTCTTT

V: TRBV10-3
J: TRBJ1-6
D: NA
size: NA
CDR3: CAITGDMENSPLHF
DNA: TGTGCCATCACTGGCGATATGGAGAATTCACCCCTCCACTTT

V: TRBV25-1
J: TRBJ1-5
D: NA
size: NA
CDR3: CASSEGANQPQHF
DNA: TGTGCCAGCAGTGAGGGGGCGAATCAGCCCCAGCATTTT

V: TRBV2
J: TRBJ2-7
D: TRBD1
size: NA
CDR3: CASSEGQGGEQYF
DNA: TGTGCCAGCAGTGAAGGACAGGGGGGCGAGCAGTACTTC

V: TRBV2
J: TRBJ2-1
D: NA
size: NA
CDR3: CASSGDISSYNEQFF
DNA: TGTGCCAGCAGTGGGGACATCAGCTCCTACAATGAGCAGTTCTTC

V: TRBV19
J: TRBJ2-7
D: TRBD2
size: NA
CDR3: CASSITLAERPYEQYF
DNA: TGTGCCAGTAGTATAACACTAGCGGAGAGACCCTACGAGCAGTACTTC

V: TRBV4-3
J: TRBJ2-1
D: TRBD1
size: few
CDR3: CASSQGATGLYNEQFF
DNA: TGCGCCAGCAGCCAAGGGGCGACAGGGCTATACAATGAGCAGTTCTTC

V: TRBV16
J: TRBJ2-3
D: TRBD2
size: NA
CDR3: CASSTPQAGGPKKRTDTQYF
DNA: TGTGCCAGCAGCACCCCCCAAGCGGGAGGCCCCAAAAAACGCACAGATACGCAGTATTTT

V: TRBV5-1
J: TRBJ1-2
D: TRBD1
size: NA
CDR3: CASSKGTGRNGYTF
DNA: TGCGCCAGCAGCAAAGGGACAGGGAGGAACGGCTACACCTTC

V: TRBV7-6
J: TRBJ2-1
D: NA
size: NA
CDR3: CASSLSGAVNEQFF
DNA: TGTGCCAGCAGCCTCAGTGGGGCCGTCAATGAGCAGTTCTTC

V: TRBV5-5
J: TRBJ2-5
D: TRBD2
size: NA
CDR3: CASSQRPLSGIIETQYF
DNA: TGTGCCAGCAGCCAGAGGCCTCTTAGCGGGATTATAGAGACCCAGTACTTC

V: TRBV5-6
J: TRBJ1-5
D: NA
size: few
CDR3: CASSLAPGQPQHF
DNA: TGTGCCAGCAGCTTGGCCCCGGGTCAGCCCCAGCATTTT

V: TRBV27
J: TRBJ1-1
D: NA
size: NA
CDR3: CASSMDLKMSGNTEAFF
DNA: TGTGCCAGCAGTATGGACCTGAAAATGAGCGGGAACACTGAAGCTTTCTTT

V: TRBV18
J: TRBJ1-2
D: NA
size: NA
CDR3: CASSPKTGGEDGYTF
DNA: TGTGCCAGCTCACCAAAGACAGGCGGAGAGGATGGCTACACCTTC

V: TRBV18
J: TRBJ2-7
D: NA
size: NA
CDR3: CASSPAGLDEQYF
DNA: TGTGCCAGCTCACCGGCAGGGTTAGACGAGCAGTACTTC

V: TRBV4-3
J: TRBJ1-2
D: NA
size: NA
CDR3: CASSQDPTATYGYTF
DNA: TGCGCCAGCAGCCAAGATCCGACAGCTACCTATGGCTACACCTTC

V: TRBV4-3
J: TRBJ1-1
D: NA
size: once
CDR3: CASSQDRGRTEAFF
DNA: TGCGCCAGCAGCCAAGATCGGGGTAGGACTGAAGCTTTCTTT

V: TRBV5-5
J: TRBJ2-3
D: NA
size: NA
CDR3: CASTYGQFGSTDTQYF
DNA: TGTGCCAGCACCTATGGACAGTTCGGGAGCACAGATACGCAGTATTTT

V: TRBV13
J: TRBJ1-6
D: TRBD1
size: NA
CDR3: CASSLGQGYYSPLHF
DNA: TGTGCCAGCAGCTTAGGACAGGGGTATTATTCACCCCTCCACTTT

V: TRBV7-2
J: TRBJ2-7
D: NA
size: NA
CDR3: CASRDSSYEQYF
DNA: TGTGCCAGCAGGGACAGCTCCTACGAGCAGTACTTC

V: TRBV11-2
J: TRBJ2-5
D: NA
size: NA
CDR3: CASSLAGDDGETQYF
DNA: TGTGCCAGCAGCTTAGCAGGGGACGACGGGGAGACCCAGTACTTC

V: TRBV6-6
J: TRBJ2-2
D: TRBD1
size: NA
CDR3: CASSLGTGRTEVFF
DNA: TGTGCCAGCAGCCTCGGGACAGGGCGGACCGAGGTGTTTTTT

V: TRBV30
J: TRBJ1-6
D: NA
size: NA
CDR3: CAWSPLSRDNSPLHF
DNA: TGTGCCTGGAGTCCGCTGAGCCGAGATAATTCACCCCTCCACTTT

V: TRBV5-1
J: TRBJ2-1
D: TRBD2
size: NA
CDR3: CASSLNGGGSNYNEQFF
DNA: TGCGCCAGCAGCTTGAATGGCGGCGGGAGTAACTACAATGAGCAGTTCTTC

V: TRBV19
J: TRBJ2-7
D: TRBD1
size: NA
CDR3: CASSWGGQGNEQYF
DNA: TGTGCCAGTAGTTGGGGGGGACAGGGGAACGAGCAGTACTTC

V: TRBV18
J: TRBJ1-2
D: NA
size: NA
CDR3: CASSPPTEYGYTF
DNA: TGTGCCAGCTCACCACCGACTGAGTATGGCTACACCTTC

V: TRBV19
J: TRBJ2-1
D: NA
size: NA
CDR3: CASSTHRRGKRDEQFF
DNA: TGTGCCAGTAGTACCCACCGGAGGGGAAAGCGTGATGAGCAGTTCTTC

V: TRBV11-2
J: TRBJ2-7
D: NA
size: NA
CDR3: CVSTTQAVGPEQYF
DNA: TGTGTCAGCACCACACAGGCTGTAGGGCCAGAGCAGTACTTC

V: TRBV29-1
J: TRBJ2-7
D: NA
size: NA
CDR3: CSVVLLGQGAEQYF
DNA: TGCAGCGTTGTTCTGCTGGGGCAGGGTGCCGAGCAGTACTTC

V: TRBV4-3
J: TRBJ2-1
D: TRBD2
size: NA
CDR3: CASSPDSAGGPGNEQFF
DNA: TGCGCCAGCAGCCCGGACTCGGCGGGAGGGCCAGGTAATGAGCAGTTCTTC

V: TRBV6-5
J: TRBJ1-4
D: TRBD1
size: NA
CDR3: CASSQGTDEKLFF
DNA: TGTGCCAGCAGTCAAGGGACAGATGAAAAACTGTTTTTT

V: TRBV19
J: TRBJ1-5
D: TRBD1
size: NA
CDR3: CASSIRGQGQPQHF
DNA: TGTGCCAGTAGTATAAGGGGGCAGGGTCAGCCCCAGCATTTT

V: TRBV15
J: TRBJ2-3
D: TRBD2
size: NA
CDR3: CATSRVTGGSDTQYF
DNA: TGTGCCACCAGCAGAGTGACGGGAGGGTCAGATACGCAGTATTTT

V: TRBV10-3
J: TRBJ2-7
D: TRBD2
size: NA
CDR3: CAISGLAGLHEQYF
DNA: TGTGCCATCAGTGGACTAGCGGGTCTACACGAGCAGTACTTC

V: TRBV7-9
J: TRBJ2-3
D: NA
size: NA
CDR3: CASSLEGTDTQYF
DNA: TGTGCCAGCAGCTTAGAGGGGACAGATACGCAGTATTTT

V: TRBV4-3
J: TRBJ2-5
D: NA
size: once
CDR3: CASSQNPGAQETQYF
DNA: TGCGCCAGCAGCCAAAACCCTGGGGCCCAAGAGACCCAGTACTTC

V: TRBV5-5
J: TRBJ1-1
D: NA
size: NA
CDR3: CASSLNSNTEAFF
DNA: TGTGCCAGCAGCTTAAACAGCAACACTGAAGCTTTCTTT

V: TRBV27
J: TRBJ1-6
D: TRBD1
size: NA
CDR3: CASSRGTGRSSYNSPLHF
DNA: TGTGCCAGCAGTAGGGGGACAGGGAGGAGCTCCTATAATTCACCCCTCCACTTT

V: TRBV7-9
J: TRBJ2-1
D: TRBD2
size: NA
CDR3: CASSLGTGSSGAENNEQFF
DNA: TGTGCCAGCAGCTTAGGAACTGGGTCCAGCGGGGCGGAAAACAATGAGCAGTTCTTC

V: TRBV7-9
J: TRBJ2-3
D: NA
size: NA
CDR3: CASSRGTEKSTDTQYF
DNA: TGTGCCAGCAGCCGGGGGACAGAAAAAAGCACAGATACGCAGTATTTT